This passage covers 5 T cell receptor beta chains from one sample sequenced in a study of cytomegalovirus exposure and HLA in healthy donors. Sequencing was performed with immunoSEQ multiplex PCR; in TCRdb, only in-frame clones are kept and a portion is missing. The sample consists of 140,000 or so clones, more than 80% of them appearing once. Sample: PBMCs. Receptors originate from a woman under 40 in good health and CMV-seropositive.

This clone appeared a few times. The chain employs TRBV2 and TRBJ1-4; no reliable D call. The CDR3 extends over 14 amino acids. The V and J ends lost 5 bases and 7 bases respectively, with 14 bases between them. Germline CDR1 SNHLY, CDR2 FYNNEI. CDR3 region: CASSLGSGFEKLFF. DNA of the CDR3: TGTGCCAGCAGTTTAGGTTCGGGGTTTGAAAAACTGTTTTTT.

The chain's CDR3 is CASLGGFGNSPLHF. CDR3 nucleotides: TGTGCCAGCCTCGGAGGGTTTGGGAATTCACCCCTCCACTTT. The chain couples TRBV6-1 to TRBJ1-6, with D uncertain. CDR3 length: 14 residues. The ends were cut back, 8 bases at V and 7 bases at J, with 15 bases in the middle. Looked up from germline, CDR1 is MNHNS and CDR2 is SASEGT.

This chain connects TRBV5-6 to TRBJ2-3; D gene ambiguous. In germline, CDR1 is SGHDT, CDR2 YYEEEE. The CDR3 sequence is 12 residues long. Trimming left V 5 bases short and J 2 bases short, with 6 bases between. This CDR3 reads CASSPNTDTQYF. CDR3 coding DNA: TGTGCCAGCAGTCCTAACACAGATACGCAGTATTTT.

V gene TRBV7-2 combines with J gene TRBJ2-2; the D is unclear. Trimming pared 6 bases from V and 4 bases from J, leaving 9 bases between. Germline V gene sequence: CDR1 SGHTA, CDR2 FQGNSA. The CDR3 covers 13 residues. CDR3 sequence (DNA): TGTGCCAGCAGTTTTAGAGCCACCGGGGAGCTGTTTTTT. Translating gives CASSFRATGELFF.

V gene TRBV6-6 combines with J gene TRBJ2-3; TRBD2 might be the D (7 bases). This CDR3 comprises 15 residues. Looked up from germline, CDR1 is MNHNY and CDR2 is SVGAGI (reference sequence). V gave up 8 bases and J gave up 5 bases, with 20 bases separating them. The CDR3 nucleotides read TGTGCCAGCCGGTATTTGGGGGGGCCGGGAGATACGCAGTATTTT. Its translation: CASRYLGGPGDTQYF.